These T cell receptor beta chains were read from a single sample in a study of CD8 T cells in Susac syndrome. TCRdb re-called the immunoSEQ multiplex PCR reads through MiXCR, storing one row per CDR3 protein. The repertoire holds under 200,000 distinct CDR3 sequences, with about 91% as singletons. The sequenced sample was CD4+ T cells from PBMCs. The receptors were sampled from a human donor with Susac syndrome. Both conserved end residues are part of each CDR3. The D gene is left open where the match is weak. Clone size is shown for a subset of rows, as once, few, many or a class of expanded clone.

V gene	clone size	J gene	D gene	CDR3 protein	CDR3 DNA
TRBV6-6	-	TRBJ1-5	-	CASSYSTGNQPQHF	TGTGCCAGCAGTTACTCGACAGGCAATCAGCCCCAGCATTTT
TRBV3-1	few	TRBJ2-2	-	CASSQRGGTGELFF	TGTGCCAGCAGCCAAAGGGGTGGAACCGGGGAGCTGTTTTTT
TRBV9	-	TRBJ1-3	-	CASSALGLLVAVDTIYF	TGTGCCAGCAGCGCACTAGGGTTGCTGGTAGCTGTGGACACCATATATTTT
TRBV20-1	-	TRBJ1-5	TRBD1	CSAPGTAISNQPQHF	TGCAGTGCCCCCGGGACAGCGATTAGCAATCAGCCCCAGCATTTT
TRBV6-1	-	TRBJ1-2	-	CASRGRTNYGYTF	TGTGCCAGTCGAGGCAGGACGAACTATGGCTACACCTTC
TRBV5-1	-	TRBJ2-7	TRBD2	CASSFGAGDARREAYEQYF	TGCGCCAGCAGCTTTGGGGCAGGGGATGCACGGCGGGAGGCCTACGAGCAGTACTTC
TRBV27	-	TRBJ1-5	-	CASSFLRGGFDSNQPQHF	TGTGCCAGCAGTTTCCTCCGTGGTGGCTTCGATAGCAATCAGCCCCAGCATTTT
TRBV6-6	-	TRBJ1-2	-	CASRRGGSAAGYTF	TGTGCCAGCCGGAGAGGGGGGTCGGCTGCTGGCTACACCTTC
TRBV3-1	-	TRBJ2-7	-	CASSYRQGHAYEQYF	TGTGCCAGCAGCTACCGGCAGGGTCATGCCTACGAGCAGTACTTC
TRBV6-5	-	TRBJ2-7	-	CASSYSARSEQYF	TGTGCCAGCAGTTACTCCGCAAGGAGCGAGCAGTACTTC
TRBV12-3/TRBV12-4	-	TRBJ1-2	TRBD1	CASGRDSYGYTF	TGTGCCAGCGGCCGGGACAGCTATGGCTACACCTTC
TRBV5-1	-	TRBJ2-5	-	CASSLAGGYETQYF	TGCGCCAGCAGCTTGGCGGGGGGCTATGAGACCCAGTACTTC
TRBV5-8	once	TRBJ1-1	-	CASVIQGSTEAFF	TGTGCCAGCGTAATACAGGGCAGCACTGAAGCTTTCTTT
TRBV11-2	-	TRBJ2-7	TRBD2	CASSSRTSGMNSYEQYF	TGTGCCAGCAGCTCAAGGACTAGCGGGATGAACTCCTACGAGCAGTACTTC
TRBV20-1	once	TRBJ1-4	-	CSAPWQGGVNEKLFF	TGCAGTGCCCCATGGCAAGGGGGGGTTAATGAAAAACTGTTTTTT
TRBV20-1	-	TRBJ2-3	TRBD2	CSAEDKREKADTQYF	TGCAGTGCCGAAGATAAGCGGGAGAAGGCAGATACGCAGTATTTT
TRBV5-1	few	TRBJ1-2	-	CASSLGGAANYGYTF	TGCGCCAGCAGCTTGGGGGGGGCCGCTAACTATGGCTACACCTTC
TRBV20-1	-	TRBJ1-5	-	CSAWAYSNQPQHF	TGCAGTGCGTGGGCCTATAGCAATCAGCCCCAGCATTTT
TRBV7-9	-	TRBJ2-3	-	CASSFQGRDTQYF	TGTGCCAGCAGCTTCCAGGGGAGAGATACGCAGTATTTT
TRBV18	-	TRBJ1-1	TRBD1	CASSQDRARMNTEAFF	TGTGCCAGCTCACAAGACAGGGCCCGAATGAACACTGAAGCTTTCTTT
TRBV6-5	-	TRBJ1-2	-	CASSPRQIYGYTF	TGTGCCAGCAGTCCTCGACAGATCTATGGCTACACCTTC
TRBV5-1	-	TRBJ1-5	-	CASSLDRYNQPQHF	TGCGCCAGCAGCTTGGACAGGTACAATCAGCCCCAGCATTTT
TRBV18	-	TRBJ2-5	-	CASSPPMGTETQYF	TGTGCCAGCTCACCACCGATGGGCACGGAGACCCAGTACTTC
TRBV4-1	-	TRBJ1-1	-	CASSPPGMGNTEAFF	TGCGCCAGCAGCCCCCCCGGGATGGGGAACACTGAAGCTTTCTTT
TRBV28	-	TRBJ2-7	TRBD1	CASSSPLGQGASEQYF	TGTGCCAGCAGTTCCCCGTTAGGACAGGGGGCCTCCGAGCAGTACTTC
TRBV7-3	-	TRBJ1-2	TRBD1	CASSSYRDRGTNYGYTF	TGTGCCAGCAGCTCCTACCGGGACAGGGGAACTAACTATGGCTACACCTTC
TRBV4-2	-	TRBJ2-7	TRBD1	CASSRALRGQIHEQYF	TGTGCCAGCAGCCGCGCACTCAGGGGGCAAATCCACGAGCAGTACTTC
TRBV11-3	-	TRBJ2-7	TRBD1	CASSKNGTGTYEQYF	TGTGCCAGCAGCAAAAACGGGACAGGGACCTACGAGCAGTACTTC
TRBV20-1	once	TRBJ2-1	-	CSAPRKGPYNEQFF	TGCAGTGCTCCTCGAAAGGGCCCCTACAATGAGCAGTTCTTC
TRBV5-1	-	TRBJ1-1	-	CASSFPLPSGNTEAFF	TGCGCCAGCAGCTTTCCCCTCCCTTCAGGGAACACTGAAGCTTTCTTT
TRBV5-1	-	TRBJ1-4	-	CASSLAGIGGEKLFF	TGCGCCAGCAGCTTGGCGGGGATTGGAGGTGAAAAACTGTTTTTT
TRBV20-1	-	TRBJ2-7	-	CSPQNRGEQYF	TGCAGTCCCCAAAATAGGGGCGAGCAGTACTTC
TRBV5-4	-	TRBJ1-1	-	CASSPPPGIENTEAFF	TGTGCCAGCAGCCCCCCCCCGGGAATTGAGAACACTGAAGCTTTCTTT
TRBV9	-	TRBJ2-1	-	CASSPPGRVGEQFF	TGTGCCAGCAGCCCCCCCGGCAGGGTGGGTGAGCAGTTCTTC